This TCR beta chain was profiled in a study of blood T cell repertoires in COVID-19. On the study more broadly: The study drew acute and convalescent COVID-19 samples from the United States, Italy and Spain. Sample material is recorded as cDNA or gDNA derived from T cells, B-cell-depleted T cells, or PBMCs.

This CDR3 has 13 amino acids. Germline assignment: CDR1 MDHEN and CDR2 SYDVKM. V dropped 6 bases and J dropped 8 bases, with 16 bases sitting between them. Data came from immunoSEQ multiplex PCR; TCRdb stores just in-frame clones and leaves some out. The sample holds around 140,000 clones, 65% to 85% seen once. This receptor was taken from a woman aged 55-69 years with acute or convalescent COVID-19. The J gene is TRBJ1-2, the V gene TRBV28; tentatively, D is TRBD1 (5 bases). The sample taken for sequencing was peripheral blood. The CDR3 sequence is CASSLTGPGGYTF. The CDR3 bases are TGTGCCAGCAGCCTAACAGGCCCCGGAGGCTACACCTTC.